Sequencing of this TCR beta chain was carried out in a study of Graves' ophthalmopathy and Graves' hyperthyroidism. This clonotype was seen many times. RNA transcripts were the template, and TCR beta CDR3 regions were amplified from them. The first-round RT-PCR employed HTBI primers together with the Qiagen OneStep RT-PCR kit. A multiplex PCR was then performed as the second round. TCRdb redid the calling of the multiplex PCR reads with MiXCR, one entry per CDR3 protein. The sample consists of 500,000 to 700,000 distinct CDR3 sequences, about 24% of them appearing once. This CDR3 contains 13 residues. Germline V gives CDR1 LNHNV, CDR2 YYDKDF (reference sequence). V lost 0 bases to trimming and J lost 7 bases, with 9 bases between them.

This sequence joins TRBV15 and TRBJ1-2; D is uncertain. This sequence was found in a woman younger than 35 with stable Graves' hyperthyroidism. Some clones in this sample may be carry-over from other donors' samples. Sequenced material: peripheral blood. CDR3 residues: CATSREADGGYTF. The CDR3 nucleotides read TGTGCCACCAGCAGAGAGGCAGACGGTGGCTACACCTTC.